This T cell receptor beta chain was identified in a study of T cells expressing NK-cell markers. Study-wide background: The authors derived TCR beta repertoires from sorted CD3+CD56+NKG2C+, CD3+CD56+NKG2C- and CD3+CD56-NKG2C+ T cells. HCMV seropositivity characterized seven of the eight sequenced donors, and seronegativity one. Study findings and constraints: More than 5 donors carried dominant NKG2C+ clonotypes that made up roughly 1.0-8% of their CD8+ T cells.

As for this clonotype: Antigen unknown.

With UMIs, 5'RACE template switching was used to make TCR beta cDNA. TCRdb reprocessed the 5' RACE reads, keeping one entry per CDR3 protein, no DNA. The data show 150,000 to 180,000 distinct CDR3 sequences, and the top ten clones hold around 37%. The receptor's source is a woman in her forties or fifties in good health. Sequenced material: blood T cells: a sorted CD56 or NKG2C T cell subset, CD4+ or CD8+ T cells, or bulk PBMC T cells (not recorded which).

CDR3 sequence reads: CASSLEGGPEQYF. The chain has TRBV12-3 or TRBV12-4 and TRBJ2-7; TCRdb's D call, TRBD2, is unchecked because there is no DNA. CDR3 size: 13 residues.